This T cell receptor beta chain was captured in a study of shared clonotypes between healthy human individuals. For each subset, genomic DNA was distributed in equal portions over several immunoSEQ plates. Profiled with immunoSEQ multiplex PCR; TCRdb holds only in-frame clones, not every one. Here the sample spans roughly 2.5 million clones, approximately 90% being singletons. Sequences were obtained from naive CD4+ T cells sorted from blood. Subset noted: CD45RA+ positively selected. This clonotype was obtained from a man aged 18 to 35 in good health.

The CDR3 is CASSPSGAHNEKLFF. The CDR3 DNA sequence: TGTGCCAGCTCACCATCAGGGGCCCATAATGAAAAACTGTTTTTT. This sequence joins TRBV18 and TRBJ1-4, with D possibly TRBD1 on 6 matching bases. V was shortened by 2 bases and J by 4 bases, with 11 bases between the two germline ends. The CDR3 runs to 15 residues. The germline gives CDR1 KGHSH, CDR2 LQKENI.